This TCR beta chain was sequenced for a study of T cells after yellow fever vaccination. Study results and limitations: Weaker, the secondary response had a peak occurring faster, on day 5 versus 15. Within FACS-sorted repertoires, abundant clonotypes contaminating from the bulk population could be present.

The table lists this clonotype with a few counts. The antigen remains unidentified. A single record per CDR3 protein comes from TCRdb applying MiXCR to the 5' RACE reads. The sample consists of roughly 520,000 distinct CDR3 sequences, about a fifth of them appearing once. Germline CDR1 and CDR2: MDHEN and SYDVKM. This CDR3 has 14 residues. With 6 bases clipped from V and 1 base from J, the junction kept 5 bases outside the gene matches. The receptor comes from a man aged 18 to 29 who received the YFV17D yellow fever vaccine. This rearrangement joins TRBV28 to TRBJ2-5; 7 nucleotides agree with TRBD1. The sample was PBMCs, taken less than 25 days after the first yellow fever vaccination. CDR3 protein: CASSSQGVQETQYF. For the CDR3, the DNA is TGTGCCAGCAGCTCCCAGGGGGTCCAAGAGACCCAGTACTTC.